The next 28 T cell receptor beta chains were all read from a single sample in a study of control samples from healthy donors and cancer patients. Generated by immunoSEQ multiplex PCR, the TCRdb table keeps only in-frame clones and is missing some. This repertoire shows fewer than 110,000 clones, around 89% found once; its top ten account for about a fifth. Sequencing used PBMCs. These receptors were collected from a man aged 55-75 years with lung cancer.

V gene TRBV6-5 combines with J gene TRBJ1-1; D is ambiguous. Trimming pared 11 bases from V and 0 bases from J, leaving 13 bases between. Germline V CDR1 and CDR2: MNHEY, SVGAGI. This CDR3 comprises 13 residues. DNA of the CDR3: TGTGCCGGAACAAGGAGGTTGAACACTGAAGCTTTCTTT. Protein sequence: CAGTRRLNTEAFF.

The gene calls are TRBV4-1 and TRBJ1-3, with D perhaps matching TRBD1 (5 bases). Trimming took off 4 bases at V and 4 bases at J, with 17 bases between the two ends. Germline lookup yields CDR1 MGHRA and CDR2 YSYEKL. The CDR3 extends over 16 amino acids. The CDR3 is CASSRSGGVEGNTIYF. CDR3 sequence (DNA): TGCGCCAGCAGCCGGTCGGGGGGTGTCGAAGGAAACACCATATATTTT.

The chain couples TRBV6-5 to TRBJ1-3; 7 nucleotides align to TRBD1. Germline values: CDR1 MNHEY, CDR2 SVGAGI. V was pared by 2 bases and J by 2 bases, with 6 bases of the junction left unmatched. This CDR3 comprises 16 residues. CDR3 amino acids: CASSYRQGEAGNTIYF. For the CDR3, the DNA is TGTGCCAGCAGTTACCGACAGGGAGAGGCTGGAAACACCATATATTTT.

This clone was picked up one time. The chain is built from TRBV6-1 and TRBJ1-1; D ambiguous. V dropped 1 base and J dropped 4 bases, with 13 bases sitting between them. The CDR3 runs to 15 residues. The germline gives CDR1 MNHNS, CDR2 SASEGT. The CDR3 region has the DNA TGTGCCAGCAGTGAAGAATGGGTTCTCGGCACTGAAGCTTTCTTT. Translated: CASSEEWVLGTEAFF.

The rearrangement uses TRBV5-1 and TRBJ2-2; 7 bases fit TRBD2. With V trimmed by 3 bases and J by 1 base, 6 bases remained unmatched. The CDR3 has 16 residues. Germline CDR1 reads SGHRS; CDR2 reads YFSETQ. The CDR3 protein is CASSSLGGGNTGELFF. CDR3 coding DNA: TGCGCCAGCAGCTCCTTGGGCGGGGGGAACACCGGGGAGCTGTTTTTT.

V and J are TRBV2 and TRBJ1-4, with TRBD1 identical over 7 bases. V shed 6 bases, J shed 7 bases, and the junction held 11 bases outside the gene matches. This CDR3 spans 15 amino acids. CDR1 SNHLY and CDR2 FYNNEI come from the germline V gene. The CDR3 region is CASRRQGQEGEKLFF. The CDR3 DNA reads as TGTGCCAGCAGGAGACAGGGTCAAGAGGGTGAAAAACTGTTTTTT.

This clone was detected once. This CDR3 reads CASSVEGIGPQNEKLFF. The CDR3 nucleotides are TGTGCCAGCAGCGTAGAAGGGATAGGTCCCCAAAATGAAAAACTGTTTTTT. The V gene is TRBV9, the J gene TRBJ1-4; D is unresolved. Germline values: CDR1 SGDLS, CDR2 YYNGEE. Trimming pared 0 bases from V and 5 bases from J, leaving 17 bases between. This CDR3 comprises 17 residues.

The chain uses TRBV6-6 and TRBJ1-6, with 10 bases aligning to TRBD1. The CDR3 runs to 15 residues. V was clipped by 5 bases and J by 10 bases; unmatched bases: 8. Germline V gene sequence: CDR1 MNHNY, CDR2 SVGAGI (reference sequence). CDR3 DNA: TGTGCCAGCAGTGACGTGACAGGGGGCAGATCACCCCTCCACTTT. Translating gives CASSDVTGGRSPLHF.

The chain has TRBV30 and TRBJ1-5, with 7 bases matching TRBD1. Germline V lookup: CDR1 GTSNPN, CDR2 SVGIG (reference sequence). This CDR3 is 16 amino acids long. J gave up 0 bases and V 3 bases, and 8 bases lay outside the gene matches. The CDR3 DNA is TGTGCCTGGAGCGACCGTGGACAGGTTAGCAATCAGCCCCAGCATTTT. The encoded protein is CAWSDRGQVSNQPQHF.

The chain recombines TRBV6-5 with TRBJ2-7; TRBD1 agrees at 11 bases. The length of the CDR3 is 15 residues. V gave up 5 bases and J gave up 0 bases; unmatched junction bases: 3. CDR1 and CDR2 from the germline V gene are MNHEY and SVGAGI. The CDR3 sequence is CASSPGTGGSYEQYV. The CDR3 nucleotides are TGTGCCAGCAGTCCCGGGACAGGGGGCTCCTACGAGCAGTACGTC.

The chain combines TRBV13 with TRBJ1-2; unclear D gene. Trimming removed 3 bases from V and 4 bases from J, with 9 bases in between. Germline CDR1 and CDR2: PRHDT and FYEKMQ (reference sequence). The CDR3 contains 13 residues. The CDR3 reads CASSFERIYGYTF. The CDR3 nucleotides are TGTGCCAGCAGCTTCGAACGGATCTATGGCTACACCTTC.

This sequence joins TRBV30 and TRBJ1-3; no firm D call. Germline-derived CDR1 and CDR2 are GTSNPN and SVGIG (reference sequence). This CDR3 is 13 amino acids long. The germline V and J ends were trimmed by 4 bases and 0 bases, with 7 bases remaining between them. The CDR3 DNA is TGTGCCTGGAAACACGCCTCTGGAAACACCATATATTTT. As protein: CAWKHASGNTIYF.

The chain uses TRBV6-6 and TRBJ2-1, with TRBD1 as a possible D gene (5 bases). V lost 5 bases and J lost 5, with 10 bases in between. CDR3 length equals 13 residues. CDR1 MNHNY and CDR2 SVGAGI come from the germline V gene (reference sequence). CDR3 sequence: CASSATDNNEQFF. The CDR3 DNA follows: TGTGCCAGCAGTGCGACAGATAACAATGAGCAGTTCTTC.

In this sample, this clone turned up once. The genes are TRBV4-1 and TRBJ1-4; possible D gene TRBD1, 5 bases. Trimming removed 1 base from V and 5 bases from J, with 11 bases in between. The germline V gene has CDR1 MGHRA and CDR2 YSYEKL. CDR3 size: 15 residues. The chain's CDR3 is CASSQVAGGNEKLFF. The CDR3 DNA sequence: TGCGCCAGCAGCCAAGTAGCGGGGGGAAATGAAAAACTGTTTTTT.

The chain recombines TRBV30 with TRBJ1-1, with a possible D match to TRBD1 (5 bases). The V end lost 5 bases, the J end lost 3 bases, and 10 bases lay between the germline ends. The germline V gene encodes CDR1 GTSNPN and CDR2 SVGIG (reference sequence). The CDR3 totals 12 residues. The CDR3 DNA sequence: TGTGCCTGGGGGGGACCGTACACTGAAGCTTTCTTT. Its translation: CAWGGPYTEAFF.

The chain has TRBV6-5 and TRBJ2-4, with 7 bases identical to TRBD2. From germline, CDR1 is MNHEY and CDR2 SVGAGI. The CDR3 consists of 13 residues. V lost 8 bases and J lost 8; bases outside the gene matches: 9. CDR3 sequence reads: CASEVAGEDIQYF. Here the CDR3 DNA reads TGTGCCAGCGAAGTCGCGGGGGAGGACATTCAGTACTTC.

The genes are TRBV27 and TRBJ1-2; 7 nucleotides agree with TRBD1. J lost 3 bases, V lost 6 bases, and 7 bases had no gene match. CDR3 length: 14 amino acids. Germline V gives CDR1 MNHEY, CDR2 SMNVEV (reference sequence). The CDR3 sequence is CASRRAGGDYGYTF. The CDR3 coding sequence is TGTGCCAGCAGGAGAGCAGGGGGTGACTATGGCTACACCTTC.

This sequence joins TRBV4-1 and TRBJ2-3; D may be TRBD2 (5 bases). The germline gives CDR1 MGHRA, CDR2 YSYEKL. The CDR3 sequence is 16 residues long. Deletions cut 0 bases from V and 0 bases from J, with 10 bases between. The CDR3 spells CASSQDLATSTDTQYF. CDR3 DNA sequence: TGCGCCAGCAGCCAAGATCTAGCCACTAGCACAGATACGCAGTATTTT.

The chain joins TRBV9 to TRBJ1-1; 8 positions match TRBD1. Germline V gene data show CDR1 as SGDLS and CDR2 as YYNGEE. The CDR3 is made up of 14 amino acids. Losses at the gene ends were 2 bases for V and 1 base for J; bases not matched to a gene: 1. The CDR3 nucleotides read TGTGCCAGCAGCGTCCAGGGGGCGAACACTGAAGCTTTCTTT. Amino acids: CASSVQGANTEAFF.

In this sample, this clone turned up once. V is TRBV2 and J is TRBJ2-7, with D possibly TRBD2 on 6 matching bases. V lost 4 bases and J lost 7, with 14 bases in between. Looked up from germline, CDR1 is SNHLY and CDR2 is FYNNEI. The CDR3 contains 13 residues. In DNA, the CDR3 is TGTGCCAGCAGTGTTGACGCGGGGAGGGAGCAGTACGTC. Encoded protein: CASSVDAGREQYV.

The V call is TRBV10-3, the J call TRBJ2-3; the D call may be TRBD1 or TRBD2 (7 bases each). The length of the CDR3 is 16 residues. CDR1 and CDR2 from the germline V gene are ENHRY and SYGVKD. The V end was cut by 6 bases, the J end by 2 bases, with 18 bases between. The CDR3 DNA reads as TGTGCCATCAGGGCCCTTCAGGGGGGGACCACAGATACGCAGTATTTT. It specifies CAIRALQGGTTDTQYF.

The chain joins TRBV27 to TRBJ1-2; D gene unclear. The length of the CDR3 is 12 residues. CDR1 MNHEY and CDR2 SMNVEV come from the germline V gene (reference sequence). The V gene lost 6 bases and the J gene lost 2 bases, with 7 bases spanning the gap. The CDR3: CASSNSNYGYTF. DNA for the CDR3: TGTGCCAGCAGCAACTCAAACTATGGCTACACCTTC.

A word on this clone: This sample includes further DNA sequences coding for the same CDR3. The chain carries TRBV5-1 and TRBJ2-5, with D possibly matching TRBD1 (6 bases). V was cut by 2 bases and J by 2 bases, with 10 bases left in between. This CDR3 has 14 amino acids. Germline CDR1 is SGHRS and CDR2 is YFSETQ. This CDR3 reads CASSLTGQQETQYF. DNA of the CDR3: TGCGCCAGCAGCTTAACAGGGCAACAAGAGACCCAGTACTTC.

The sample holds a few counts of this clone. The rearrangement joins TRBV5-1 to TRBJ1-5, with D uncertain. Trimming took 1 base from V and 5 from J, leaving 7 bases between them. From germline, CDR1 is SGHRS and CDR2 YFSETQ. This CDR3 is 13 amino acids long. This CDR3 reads CASSLYQDQPQHF. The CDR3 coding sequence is TGCGCCAGCAGCTTGTACCAGGATCAGCCCCAGCATTTT.

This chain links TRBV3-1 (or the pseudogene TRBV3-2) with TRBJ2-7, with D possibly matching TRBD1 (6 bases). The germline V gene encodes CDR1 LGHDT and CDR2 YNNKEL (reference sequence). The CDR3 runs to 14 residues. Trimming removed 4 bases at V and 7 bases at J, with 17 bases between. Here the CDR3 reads CASSPRDIRGEQYF. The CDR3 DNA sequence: TGTGCCAGCAGCCCCCGGGACATTAGGGGAGAGCAGTACTTC.

CDR3 loop: CASSLTQKNYGYTF. CDR3 DNA sequence: TGCGCCAGCAGTTTAACACAGAAGAACTATGGCTACACCTTC. The rearrangement uses TRBV10-2 and TRBJ1-2; D is unclear. This CDR3 comprises 14 residues. CDR1 WSHSY and CDR2 SAAADI come from the germline V gene. V was shortened by 5 bases and J by 2 bases, with 12 bases between the two germline ends.

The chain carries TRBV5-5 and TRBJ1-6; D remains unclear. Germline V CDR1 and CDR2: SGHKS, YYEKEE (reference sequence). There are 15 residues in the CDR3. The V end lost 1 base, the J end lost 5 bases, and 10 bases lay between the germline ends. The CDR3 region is CASSLWRVDNSPLHF. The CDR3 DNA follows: TGTGCCAGCAGCTTGTGGCGGGTAGATAATTCACCCCTCCACTTT.

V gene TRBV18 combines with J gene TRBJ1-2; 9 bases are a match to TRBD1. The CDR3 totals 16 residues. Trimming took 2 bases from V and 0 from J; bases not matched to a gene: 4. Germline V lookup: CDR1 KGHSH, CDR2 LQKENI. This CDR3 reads CASSPGTGNPNYGYTF. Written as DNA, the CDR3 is TGTGCCAGCTCACCAGGGACAGGGAACCCTAACTATGGCTACACCTTC.